Below are 27 T cell receptor beta chains sequenced from a single sample in a study of T-cell reconstitution after alpha-beta-depleted transplantation in children. Using unique molecular identifiers, the investigators prepared the TCRbeta library. TCRdb passed the PCR reads through MiXCR, listing each CDR3 protein once. The data contain 250,000 to 300,000 distinct CDR3 sequences, approximately 9.8% of them seen just once; the ten biggest clones take up 10%. The specimen was PBMCs from the stem cell graft donor, collected from the stem cell graft. The receptor set was obtained from a human donor who donated a stem cell graft to a child with SCID.

The table lists this clonotype with a few counts. The gene calls are TRBV5-1 and TRBJ1-1, with TRBD1 as a possible D gene (6 bases). V dropped 4 bases and J dropped 0 bases, with 13 bases sitting between them. This CDR3 has 15 amino acids. Germline V CDR1 and CDR2: SGHRS, YFSETQ. The CDR3 region has the DNA TGCGCCAGCAGCGGGGGGGCTCTCATGAACACTGAAGCTTTCTTT. The encoded protein is CASSGGALMNTEAFF.

The chain is built from TRBV7-9 and TRBJ2-5; 8 nucleotides match TRBD2. J gave up 0 bases and V 9 bases, and 9 bases lay outside the gene matches. Germline lookup yields CDR1 SEHNR and CDR2 FQNEAQ (reference sequence). The CDR3 extends over 15 amino acids. The CDR3 nucleotides read TGTGCCAGTAATAGACTAGCGCCCTACCAAGAGACCCAGTACTTC. This sequence encodes CASNRLAPYQETQYF. Supplemented by reference TRBV7-9 and TRBJ2-5, the full variable domain reads DTGVSQNPRHKITKRGQNVTFRCDPISEHNRLYWYRQTLGQGPEFLTYFQNEAQLEKSRLLSDRFSAERPKGSFSTLEIQRTEQGDSAMYLCASNRLAPYQETQYFGPGTRLLVL.

This clonotype was seen repeatedly, ten times or more. V usage is TRBV29-1 and J usage is TRBJ1-1, with D unresolved. The germline gives CDR1 SQVTM, CDR2 ANQGSEA. The CDR3 runs to 14 residues. V lost 0 bases and J lost 1, with 9 bases in between. The CDR3 is CSVEDSGGNTEAFF. CDR3 sequence (DNA): TGCAGCGTTGAAGATTCCGGTGGGAACACTGAAGCTTTCTTT.

This sequence joins TRBV6-5 and TRBJ1-4, with unresolved D. Trimming left V 0 bases short and J 8 bases short, with 7 bases between. CDR3 length equals 13 residues. Germline-derived CDR1 and CDR2 are MNHEY and SVGAGI. The CDR3 protein is CASSYSTGEKLFF. CDR3 DNA: TGTGCCAGCAGTTACTCGACGGGGGAAAAACTGTTTTTT.

This clonotype was found many times. The V gene is TRBV6-2 or TRBV6-3, the J gene TRBJ2-7, with 7 bases identical to TRBD2. With 6 bases clipped from V and 1 base from J, the junction kept 12 bases outside the gene matches. CDR1 is MNHEY, CDR2 SVGEGT, per germline. The CDR3 spans 16 residues. The CDR3 region has the DNA TGTGCCAGCAGCCGGATTCCGGGACTACTTTCCTACGAGCAGTACTTC. Its translation: CASSRIPGLLSYEQYF.

The chain joins TRBV20-1 to TRBJ2-7; TRBD2 might be the D (7 bases). CDR1 is DFQATT and CDR2 is SNEGSKA in the germline V gene (reference sequence). This CDR3 is 15 amino acids long. V lost 7 bases and J lost 0, with 19 bases in between. The CDR3 here is CSVAFPRGLSYEQYF. DNA of the CDR3: TGCAGTGTAGCCTTCCCGCGGGGGCTCTCCTACGAGCAGTACTTC.

The V and J genes are TRBV3-1 and TRBJ1-2; D perhaps matches TRBD1 (6 bases). V was shortened by 3 bases and J by 8 bases, with 10 bases between the two germline ends. Germline-derived CDR1 and CDR2 are LGHDT and YNNKEL (reference sequence). CDR3 length: 12 amino acids. The chain's CDR3 is CASSQGGWGYTF. CDR3 DNA: TGTGCCAGCAGCCAGGGGGGCTGGGGCTACACCTTC.

This chain connects TRBV7-9 to TRBJ2-1; no firm D call. V was trimmed by 6 bases and J by 8 bases, leaving 11 bases between them. This CDR3 has 12 amino acids. Germline V gene lookup returns CDR1 SEHNR and CDR2 FQNEAQ (reference sequence). The CDR3 nucleotides read TGTGCCAGCAGTCCAATTAGCCATGAGCAGTTCTTC. This gives the protein CASSPISHEQFF.

The gene calls are TRBV12-3 or TRBV12-4 and TRBJ2-1; D gene uncertain. Trimming removed 1 base from V and 4 bases from J, with 8 bases in between. This CDR3 is built from 14 residues. CDR3 loop: CASSLVLPYNEQFF. The CDR3 DNA is TGTGCCAGCAGTTTAGTGTTACCATACAATGAGCAGTTCTTC.

V and J are TRBV7-8 and TRBJ2-1, with 9 nucleotides matching TRBD2. The trim removed 5 bases at V and 5 bases at J, leaving 16 bases unmatched. In germline, CDR1 is SGHVS, CDR2 FQNEAQ. There are 18 residues in the CDR3. This chain's CDR3 is CASSPGTSPQLKDNEQFF. CDR3 DNA sequence: TGTGCCAGCAGCCCTGGGACTAGCCCTCAACTTAAAGACAATGAGCAGTTCTTC.

This clonotype was recorded at least ten times. This rearrangement joins TRBV24-1 to TRBJ2-3; D unresolved. The CDR3 has 14 residues. Trimming cost V 2 bases and J 2 bases, with 7 bases left between them. In germline, CDR1 is KGHDR, CDR2 SFDVKD. The CDR3 reads CATSDWPLTDTQYF. DNA of the CDR3: TGTGCCACCAGTGATTGGCCCCTCACAGATACGCAGTATTTT.

This clonotype was detected ten times or more. The rearrangement joins TRBV2 to TRBJ1-2; D is unresolved. The CDR3 has 11 amino acids. V dropped 1 base and J dropped 5 bases, with 2 bases sitting between them. Germline CDR1 and CDR2: SNHLY and FYNNEI. The CDR3 loop is CASSEDYGYTF. The CDR3 nucleotides read TGTGCCAGCAGTGAAGATTATGGCTACACCTTC. Based on the CDR3 plus reference TRBV2 and TRBJ1-2, the full variable domain is EPEVTQTPSHQVTQMGQEVILRCVPISNHLYFYWYRQILGQKVEFLVSFYNNEISEKSEIFDDQFSVERPDGSNFTLKIRSTKLEDSAMYFCASSEDYGYTFGSGTRLTVV.

Here the CDR3 reads CASSYSDGTGTLHF. In nucleotides, the CDR3 is TGTGCCAGCAGTTACTCTGACGGCACAGGGACCCTCCACTTT. V usage is TRBV6-5 and J usage is TRBJ1-6, with a weak D call TRBD1 (6 bases). Trimming took off 0 bases at V and 14 bases at J, with 14 bases between the two ends. The CDR3 extends over 14 amino acids. CDR1 and CDR2 (germline): MNHEY, SVGAGI.

This clonotype has more than one count but fewer than ten. V and J are TRBV10-3 and TRBJ2-7, with D uncertain. This CDR3 spans 15 amino acids. The germline CDR1 and CDR2 sequences are ENHRY and SYGVKD. V lost 1 base, J lost 0 bases, and 10 bases lay in between. The CDR3 loop is CAISEWATSSYEQYF. The DNA of the CDR3 is TGTGCCATCAGTGAGTGGGCCACGAGCTCCTACGAGCAGTACTTC.

A few counts support this clonotype. The chain combines TRBV12-3 or TRBV12-4 with TRBJ2-7; 15 positions match TRBD2. This CDR3 comprises 16 residues. V shed 6 bases, J shed 0 bases, and the junction held 3 bases outside the gene matches. CDR3 sequence (DNA): TGTGCCAGCAGGGAGGGACTAGCGGGGGGCTCCTACGAGCAGTACTTC. This encodes CASREGLAGGSYEQYF.

The V and J genes are TRBV10-3 and TRBJ2-3, with D unresolved. The CDR3 totals 12 residues. Trimming cost V 3 bases and J 6 bases, with 7 bases left between them. The germline gives CDR1 ENHRY, CDR2 SYGVKD. The CDR3 DNA reads as TGTGCCATCAGTGAAATGTTCGATACGCAGTATTTT. Protein sequence: CAISEMFDTQYF.

This clonotype occurred a few times. The V gene is TRBV5-1, the J gene TRBJ2-3; D could derive from TRBD1 or TRBD2 (6 bases each). This CDR3 is 15 amino acids long. The V and J ends lost 4 bases and 6 bases respectively, with 18 bases between them. The V gene's germline CDR1 is SGHRS and CDR2 YFSETQ. The CDR3 DNA reads as TGCGCCAGCAGCCCTCTCATGGGGGGCTTGGATACGCAGTATTTT. Translating gives CASSPLMGGLDTQYF. The full variable domain, with the rest looked up from reference TRBV5-1 and TRBJ2-3, is KAGVTQTPRYLIKTRGQQVTLSCSPISGHRSVSWYQQTPGQGLQFLFEYFSETQRNKGNFPGRFSGRQFSNSRSEMNVSTLELGDSALYLCASSPLMGGLDTQYFGPGTRLTVL.

V gene TRBV7-2 combines with J gene TRBJ2-3; 9 nucleotides line up with TRBD2. Germline CDR1 and CDR2: SGHTA and FQGNSA. The CDR3 has 16 amino acids. The V and J ends lost 6 bases and 4 bases, in that order; junction bases with no gene match: 11. This CDR3 reads CASRSLPGLASDTQYF. The CDR3 nucleotides are TGTGCCAGCAGATCCTTACCGGGACTAGCTTCAGATACGCAGTATTTT.

This clonotype showed up many times. The chain combines TRBV2 with TRBJ2-2; TRBD2 might be the D (5 bases). The V end lost 8 bases, the J end lost 0 bases, and 13 bases lay between the germline ends. Germline lookup yields CDR1 SNHLY and CDR2 FYNNEI. The CDR3 totals 15 residues. Written as DNA, the CDR3 is TGTGCCAGCCGGACCGAACTAGCGAACACCGGGGAGCTGTTTTTT. Protein product: CASRTELANTGELFF.

The J gene is TRBJ2-5, the V gene TRBV20-1; D perhaps matches TRBD1 (5 bases). The CDR3 contains 15 residues. Deletions cut 0 bases from V and 5 bases from J, with 16 bases between. The V gene's germline CDR1 is DFQATT and CDR2 SNEGSKA (reference sequence). CDR3 DNA sequence: TGCAGTGCTAGAGAACAGAAGGCAGGGAAGGAGACCCAGTACTTC. Translated: CSAREQKAGKETQYF.

V gene TRBV5-1 combines with J gene TRBJ2-5, with a possible D match to TRBD1 (6 bases). From germline, CDR1 is SGHRS and CDR2 YFSETQ. V lost 2 bases and J 0 bases, leaving 20 bases between the germline ends. This CDR3 comprises 18 residues. CDR3: CASSFNYRVLTYQETQYF. CDR3 DNA: TGCGCCAGCAGCTTCAACTACAGGGTCCTCACGTACCAAGAGACCCAGTACTTC. The full variable domain, with the rest looked up from reference TRBV5-1 and TRBJ2-5, is KAGVTQTPRYLIKTRGQQVTLSCSPISGHRSVSWYQQTPGQGLQFLFEYFSETQRNKGNFPGRFSGRQFSNSRSEMNVSTLELGDSALYLCASSFNYRVLTYQETQYFGPGTRLLVL.

The CDR3 coding sequence is TGTGCCAGCAGTAACAGCTACAATGAGCAGTTCTTC. Translation: CASSNSYNEQFF. The genes are TRBV12-3 or TRBV12-4 and TRBJ2-1; no definite D call. CDR3 length equals 12 residues. V lost 5 bases and J 3 bases, leaving 5 bases between the germline ends.

The J gene is TRBJ2-7, the V gene TRBV6-5; D unresolved. Trimming took off 0 bases at V and 3 bases at J, with 9 bases between the two ends. The germline V gene has CDR1 MNHEY and CDR2 SVGAGI. The CDR3 totals 14 residues. The CDR3: CASSYSGGIYEQYF. The CDR3 DNA sequence: TGTGCCAGCAGTTACTCTGGCGGAATCTACGAGCAGTACTTC.

The gene calls are TRBV20-1 and TRBJ2-3, with D unresolved. Germline V gives CDR1 DFQATT, CDR2 SNEGSKA (reference sequence). The CDR3 consists of 14 residues. The CDR3 coding sequence is TGCACTACGGTGGTTCGAGACGGAACAGATACGCAGTATTTT. It is translated as CTTVVRDGTDTQYF.

At least ten counts were recorded for this clonotype. This rearrangement joins TRBV4-2 to TRBJ2-7; perhaps TRBD2 as D (6 bases). There are 13 residues in the CDR3. Trimming took 4 bases from V and 2 from J, leaving 9 bases between them. Germline V lookup: CDR1 LGHNA, CDR2 YNFKEQ. This CDR3 is CASSPPGAYEQYF. The CDR3 DNA is TGTGCCAGCAGCCCTCCGGGAGCCTACGAGCAGTACTTC.

The gene calls are TRBV6-1 and TRBJ1-2; the match to TRBD1 covers 8 bases. Germline-derived CDR1 and CDR2 are MNHNS and SASEGT. The V gene end was trimmed by 6 bases and the J gene end by 7 bases; junction bases not matched to a gene: 10. This CDR3 is 14 amino acids long. CDR3 in amino acids: CASRPLGQGGGYTF. The CDR3 DNA follows: TGTGCCAGCAGACCGCTAGGACAGGGTGGTGGCTACACCTTC.

This clonotype was picked up a small number of times. J is TRBJ1-6 and V is TRBV7-8; 8 bases are shared with TRBD1. CDR3 length equals 13 residues. Germline V CDR1 and CDR2: SGHVS, FQNEAQ. Trimming took 5 bases from V and 14 from J; bases not matched to a gene: 8. The CDR3 loop is CASSPGTGQSLHF. The CDR3 DNA reads as TGTGCCAGCAGCCCAGGGACAGGTCAATCCCTCCACTTT. The full variable domain, in which reference TRBV7-8 and TRBJ1-6 provide the parts outside the CDR3, is GAGVSQSPRYKVAKRGQDVALRCDPISGHVSLFWYQQALGQGPEFLTYFQNEAQLDKSGLPSDRFFAERPEGSVSTLKIQRTQQEDSAVYLCASSPGTGQSLHFGNGTRLTVT.